One sample yielded the 26 T cell receptor beta chains listed below, sequenced in a study of cytomegalovirus exposure and HLA in healthy donors. Clones were read by immunoSEQ multiplex PCR, and TCRdb kept only the in-frame ones, dropping some. The sample holds 200,000 or so clones, around 86% seen once. Sequenced: PBMCs. The receptors originated from a woman under 30 in good health and CMV-seropositive.

The V gene is TRBV28, the J gene TRBJ1-1, with D perhaps matching TRBD1 (6 bases). This CDR3 is built from 15 residues. V was pared by 5 bases and J by 11 bases, with 24 bases between. CDR1 and CDR2 (germline): MDHEN, SYDVKM. The CDR3 reads CASSGQSVIVGRAFF. The CDR3 DNA sequence: TGTGCCAGCAGTGGACAGAGCGTTATCGTAGGAAGGGCTTTCTTT.

This sequence joins TRBV9 and TRBJ2-7; D is uncertain. Germline V gives CDR1 SGDLS, CDR2 YYNGEE. Deletions cut 0 bases from V and 2 bases from J, with 6 bases between. CDR3 length equals 13 residues. The CDR3 is CASSVASAYEQYF. The CDR3 bases are TGTGCCAGCAGCGTAGCAAGCGCCTACGAGCAGTACTTC.

The chain joins TRBV6-5 to TRBJ2-3; 9 nucleotides agree with TRBD1. The CDR3 contains 14 residues. CDR1 and CDR2 from the germline V gene are MNHEY and SVGAGI. V lost 6 bases and J lost 9; bases outside the gene matches: 10. In nucleotides, the CDR3 is TGTGCCAGCAGACCCGGACAGGGGATAAGAACGCAGTATTTT. It translates to CASRPGQGIRTQYF.

This clone was recorded only once. This rearrangement joins TRBV6-6 to TRBJ2-7; TRBD2 is a possible D gene (6 bases). V was shortened by 5 bases and J by 13 bases, with 15 bases between the two germline ends. The CDR3 has 11 amino acids. Germline CDR1 reads MNHNY; CDR2 reads SVGAGI (reference sequence). The CDR3 sequence: CASSPGAGTYF. As DNA, the CDR3 is TGTGCCAGCAGTCCCGGGGCCGGGACTTACTTC.

This chain links TRBV4-1 with TRBJ2-7; a possible D gene is TRBD2 (5 bases). Germline-derived CDR1 and CDR2 are MGHRA and YSYEKL. The V end was cut by 3 bases, the J end by 3 bases, with 18 bases between. This CDR3 spans 16 amino acids. CDR3 bases: TGCGCCAGCAGCCACGGACTCTTGGACCCTCTCTACGAGCAGTACTTC. It is translated as CASSHGLLDPLYEQYF.

The chain employs TRBV7-9 and TRBJ2-7; 7 nucleotides agree with TRBD2. This CDR3 comprises 14 residues. V shed 5 bases and J 0 bases; nucleotides not matched to a gene: 4. Germline loops: CDR1 SEHNR, CDR2 FQNEAQ (reference sequence). In DNA form, the CDR3 reads TGTGCCAGCAGCACCCGGACTAGCTCCTACGAGCAGTACTTC. The encoded protein is CASSTRTSSYEQYF.

This chain links TRBV7-8 with TRBJ1-5; the match to TRBD1 covers 12 bases. Germline CDR1 reads SGHVS; CDR2 reads FQNEAQ. The CDR3 contains 15 residues. The junction had 4 bases not matched to a gene; V was cut back by 5 bases and J by 5 bases. The CDR3 is CASSGGTGGDQPQHF. As DNA, the CDR3 is TGTGCCAGCAGCGGAGGGACAGGGGGCGATCAGCCCCAGCATTTT.

The rearrangement uses TRBV10-2 and TRBJ1-2; 10 positions agree with TRBD1. The V gene's germline CDR1 is WSHSY and CDR2 SAAADI. The CDR3 loop spans 14 amino acids. J was trimmed by 9 bases and V by 2 bases; bases with no gene match: 6. The CDR3 region has the DNA TGCGCCAGCAGTGAGCGACAGGGGGCGGGCAGCTACACCTTC. Its translation: CASSERQGAGSYTF.

CDR3 in amino acids: CAIRRTSGNYEQYF. CDR3 nucleotides: TGTGCCATCAGACGGACTAGCGGGAATTACGAGCAGTACTTC. The gene calls are TRBV10-3 and TRBJ2-7; the match to TRBD2 covers 12 bases. The length of the CDR3 is 14 residues. The V segment lost 6 bases and the J segment 4 bases; nucleotides outside the gene matches: 4. Germline CDR1 reads ENHRY; CDR2 reads SYGVKD.

The V and J genes are TRBV19 and TRBJ1-5; the D gene is possibly TRBD1 (5 bases). Germline CDR1 LNHDA, CDR2 SQIVND (reference sequence). The CDR3 has 16 residues. Deletions cut 2 bases from V and 0 bases from J, with 11 bases between. The CDR3 sequence: CASSITGLYSNQPQHF. The CDR3 DNA is TGTGCCAGTAGTATAACGGGACTGTATAGCAATCAGCCCCAGCATTTT.

This sequence joins TRBV7-9 and TRBJ1-5; the D is unclear. Trimming cost V 7 bases and J 3 bases, with 7 bases left between them. Germline CDR1 SEHNR, CDR2 FQNEAQ (reference sequence). This CDR3 region has 12 residues. Here the CDR3 DNA reads TGTGCCAGCACACGAGACAATCAGCCCCAGCATTTT. It specifies CASTRDNQPQHF.

The chain is built from TRBV5-1 and TRBJ1-2; weak D call: TRBD1 (5 bases). V was pared by 0 bases and J by 4 bases, with 13 bases between. The germline CDR1 and CDR2 sequences are SGHRS and YFSETQ. This CDR3 comprises 15 residues. CDR3 sequence: CASSLGRAVTYGYTF. CDR3 DNA sequence: TGCGCCAGCAGCTTGGGCAGGGCCGTTACCTATGGCTACACCTTC.

This chain joins TRBV5-1 and TRBJ2-1; tentatively, D is TRBD2 (5 bases). The CDR3 consists of 14 residues. V was cut by 2 bases and J by 1 base, with 7 bases left in between. Germline values: CDR1 SGHRS, CDR2 YFSETQ. CDR3 nucleotides: TGCGCCAGCAGCTTAAGCGGTTCCTACAATGAGCAGTTCTTC. It codes for CASSLSGSYNEQFF.

Worth noting for this clone: This sample includes further DNA sequences coding for the same CDR3. The gene calls are TRBV28 and TRBJ1-2; 7 nucleotides line up with TRBD1. Germline V gene sequence: CDR1 MDHEN, CDR2 SYDVKM. The CDR3 has 13 amino acids. V trimming: 8 bases; J trimming: 1 base; junction bases outside the gene matches: 4. In DNA form, the CDR3 reads TGTGCCAGCCGTAGACAGGGTAACTATGGCTACACCTTC. Its protein product is CASRRQGNYGYTF.

The rearrangement links TRBV9 to TRBJ2-1, with a tentative D call TRBD1 (6 bases). With 0 bases removed from V and 9 bases from J, the gap between germline ends came to 19 bases. Per the germline V gene, CDR1 is SGDLS and CDR2 is YYNGEE. The CDR3 spans 16 residues. CDR3 nucleotide sequence: TGTGCCAGCAGCGTAGGTGGTAAACAGGGTTTTGGTGAGCAGTTCTTC. This encodes CASSVGGKQGFGEQFF.

The chain links TRBV5-1 to TRBJ2-7; no clear D gene. Germline V gene lookup returns CDR1 SGHRS and CDR2 YFSETQ. This CDR3 has 15 amino acids. The V end was cut by 0 bases, the J end by 3 bases, with 13 bases between. The CDR3 DNA sequence: TGCGCCAGCAGCTTGGCCATTGGAAACAGCTACGAGCAGTACTTC. Residues: CASSLAIGNSYEQYF.

The table lists this clone with a count of one. V and J are TRBV28 and TRBJ1-2, with a weak D call TRBD1 (5 bases). The V end was cut by 3 bases, the J end by 8 bases, with 16 bases between. Germline V gene data show CDR1 as MDHEN and CDR2 as SYDVKM. The CDR3 spans 14 residues. The CDR3 DNA reads TGTGCCAGCAGTTTTTCGATAGGGGCCGACGGCTACACCTTC. Protein product: CASSFSIGADGYTF.

With regard to this clone: The sample holds other DNA sequences that translate to the same CDR3. This rearrangement joins TRBV19 to TRBJ2-1, with D tentatively TRBD1 (6 bases). V lost 5 bases and J 4 bases, leaving 12 bases between the germline ends. This CDR3 has 14 amino acids. From germline, CDR1 is LNHDA and CDR2 SQIVND (reference sequence). The CDR3 spells CASSLADSYNEQFF. CDR3 sequence (DNA): TGTGCCAGTAGTTTGGCGGACAGTTACAATGAGCAGTTCTTC.

V gene TRBV9 combines with J gene TRBJ2-1; D possibly corresponds to TRBD1 (7 bases). The CDR3 loop spans 15 amino acids. Trimming pared 2 bases from V and 9 bases from J, leaving 18 bases between. In germline, CDR1 is SGDLS, CDR2 YYNGEE. CDR3 in DNA: TGTGCCAGCAGCGTCGGAGGGACAGAGACGTTTGAGCAGTTCTTC. It is translated as CASSVGGTETFEQFF. The variable domain in full, completed from reference TRBV9 and TRBJ2-1, reads DSGVTQTPKHLITATGQRVTLRCSPRSGDLSVYWYQQSLDQGLQFLIQYYNGEERAKGNILERFSAQQFPDLHSELNLSSLELGDSALYFCASSVGGTETFEQFFGPGTRLTVL.

In this sample, this clone turned up a few times. The V and J genes are TRBV18 and TRBJ2-1, with 7 nucleotides matching TRBD2. The ends lost 10 bases at V and 7 bases at J; junction bases unmatched: 13. CDR1 and CDR2 (germline): KGHSH, LQKENI. The CDR3 covers 14 residues. The CDR3 loop is CANRLAGKANEQFF. CDR3 in DNA: TGTGCCAACCGACTAGCAGGAAAGGCTAATGAGCAGTTCTTC. Together with reference TRBV18 and TRBJ2-1, the CDR3 gives the full variable domain: NAGVMQNPRHLVRRRGQEARLRCSPMKGHSHVYWYRQLPEEGLKFMVYLQKENIIDESGMPKERFSAEFPKEGPSILRIQQVVRGDSAAYFCANRLAGKANEQFFGPGTRLTVL.

This chain joins TRBV20-1 and TRBJ1-2, with unresolved D. The CDR3 has 11 residues. Trimming pared 0 bases from V and 14 bases from J, leaving 13 bases between. The germline V gene encodes CDR1 DFQATT and CDR2 SNEGSKA (reference sequence). CDR3 protein: CSARDRGPPTF. CDR3 nucleotide sequence: TGCAGTGCTAGAGATCGCGGTCCCCCAACCTTC.

The J gene is TRBJ2-7, the V gene TRBV28, with a possible D match to TRBD2 (6 bases). The CDR3 is 12 residues long. The V gene's germline CDR1 is MDHEN and CDR2 SYDVKM. Trimming removed 11 bases from V and 2 bases from J, with 13 bases in between. CDR3: CAAGLGPYEQYF. The CDR3, as DNA: TGTGCCGCGGGGCTAGGACCCTACGAGCAGTACTTC.

CDR3 region: CATTRQLGEKLFF. CDR3 DNA: TGTGCCACCACCCGACAGCTTGGTGAAAAACTGTTTTTT. The gene calls are TRBV15 and TRBJ1-4; tentative D call: TRBD1 (5 bases). CDR3 length: 13 amino acids. Per germline, CDR1 LNHNV and CDR2 YYDKDF (reference sequence). V lost 7 bases and J 7 bases, leaving 13 bases between the germline ends.

This rearrangement joins TRBV28 to TRBJ2-3; 7 bases line up with TRBD2. CDR1 is MDHEN and CDR2 is SYDVKM in the germline V gene. J lost 6 bases, V lost 7 bases, and 16 bases had no gene match. The CDR3 extends over 16 amino acids. CDR3 DNA sequence: TGTGCCAGCATGGGCGGGAGCACTTACTCAGCGGATACGCAGTATTTT. Its protein product is CASMGGSTYSADTQYF.

V gene TRBV28 combines with J gene TRBJ1-1; a possible D gene is TRBD1 (6 bases). CDR1 and CDR2 from the germline V gene are MDHEN and SYDVKM. The V end was cut by 3 bases, the J end by 1 base, with 9 bases between. The CDR3 length is 14 residues. The CDR3 DNA sequence: TGTGCCAGCAGTTTCCCGGACAGGAACACTGAAGCTTTCTTT. Translated: CASSFPDRNTEAFF.

The chain recombines TRBV15 with TRBJ1-4; 9 bases map to TRBD1. Germline V lookup: CDR1 LNHNV, CDR2 YYDKDF (reference sequence). With 2 bases clipped from V and 7 bases from J, the junction kept 8 bases outside the gene matches. The CDR3 is made up of 16 amino acids. The CDR3 DNA sequence: TGTGCCACCAGCAGATCTCCGGGACAGGGAGGTGAAAAACTGTTTTTT. As protein: CATSRSPGQGGEKLFF.